This T cell receptor beta chain was captured in a study of T-cell memory formation after mild COVID-19. There are 15 residues in the CDR3. The germline gives CDR1 SGDLS, CDR2 YYNGEE. V gave up 3 bases and J gave up 6 bases, with 18 bases separating them. MiXCR, applied by TCRdb to the 5' RACE reads, yields one record per CDR3 protein. This table has approximately 200,000 distinct CDR3 sequences, 16% appearing once. This TCR was recovered from an adult woman who had mild COVID-19 (a few samples of this study predate the infection). Cell type and time point are not known. Sequenced material: PBMCs or a T cell subset sorted from them (not recorded which). The chain couples TRBV9 to TRBJ1-1; maybe TRBD1 (6 bases). This chain's CDR3 is CASSAAGVSSAEAFF. CDR3 sequence (DNA): TGTGCCAGCAGCGCCGCAGGGGTTTCGTCCGCTGAAGCTTTCTTT.